Below, one TCR beta chain is given with its context. Less than 11 mL of blood per patient was used. Cells were sorted as HLA-DR+CD14-CD3+CD4+CD25low/- from PBMCs. Germline V gives CDR1 SEHNR, CDR2 FQNEAQ (reference sequence). With V trimmed by 6 bases and J by 3 bases, 14 bases remained unmatched. This CDR3 contains 16 residues. Measured with immunoSEQ multiplex PCR; TCRdb has only the in-frame clones, and not every one. In the table there are about 1,400 clones, around 90% of which are singletons. These data come from a study of circulating and synovial CD4+ cells in juvenile arthritis. The receptor was derived from a human donor with juvenile idiopathic arthritis. This chain joins TRBV7-9 and TRBJ2-7; 7 nucleotides agree with TRBD1. The sequenced sample consisted of HLA-DR+ CD4+ T cells from blood. Subset: circulating pathogenic-like lymphocytes, sorted as HLA-DR+CD14-CD3+CD4+CD25low/- blood T cells. The CDR3 nucleotides are TGTGCCAGCAGTGAACACCGGGACAGTCTTTACTACGAGCAGTACTTC. Amino acid sequence: CASSEHRDSLYYEQYF.